This T cell receptor (beta chain) was found in a study of T cell responses to AZD1222 COVID-19 vaccine. General study points: Seropositivity was recorded at baseline in only 6 or 7 AZD1222 recipients. Rises in breadth and depth of Spike-specific TCRs came after two AZD1222 doses. None of the repertoires were sampled until the peak T cell response had passed.

Concerning this clone itself: Its antigen is undetermined.

The CDR3 totals 14 residues. CDR1 is LNHDA, CDR2 SQIVND, per germline (reference sequence). J was trimmed by 5 bases and V by 5 bases; bases with no gene match: 9. This table comes from immunoSEQ multiplex PCR, and its TCRdb copy is limited to in-frame clones, with some not included. This table holds some 120,000 clones, approximately 88% found once. The receptor was isolated from an adult who received the AZD1222 COVID-19 vaccine. The source was peripheral blood, collected 28 days after the second AZD1222 dose. This chain links TRBV19 with TRBJ2-7; 7 positions agree with TRBD1. The DNA for the CDR3 is TGTGCCAGTAGTCTCCGGGACAGCCGAGACGAGCAGTACTTC. Amino acids: CASSLRDSRDEQYF.